The 15 T cell receptor beta chains presented below share a single source sample, sequenced in a study of post-analysis software for immune sequencing data. Notes on the study in general: When patients were compared with controls, about five TRBV segments were more frequent, TRBV5-6, TRBV5-1 and TRBV20-1 among them.

These receptors have no known antigen. Sequencing libraries made from TCR beta cDNA carried unique molecular identifiers. MiXCR was run by TCRdb on the PCR reads, yielding one entry per CDR3 protein. The sample shows some 700,000 distinct CDR3 sequences, 55% to 60% of them seen only once. Sequencing was done on a sample of blood. The receptors stem from a girl under 10 years old with multiple sclerosis.

This clonotype was seen only a few times. This rearrangement joins TRBV20-1 to TRBJ2-3; 10 bases map to TRBD2. CDR3 length equals 17 residues. J lost 2 bases, V lost 4 bases, and 12 bases had no gene match. Looked up from germline, CDR1 is DFQATT and CDR2 is SNEGSKA (reference sequence). CDR3 loop: CSAKRDTSGDLTDTQYF. The CDR3 bases are TGCAGTGCTAAGAGAGATACTAGCGGGGATCTCACAGATACGCAGTATTTT.

In its sample, this clonotype was seen a few times. V and J are TRBV6-5 and TRBJ2-7; 8 nucleotides match TRBD2. The assigned J gene may be wrong: the sequence end matches TRBJ2-5 better. The CDR3 runs 14 residues. Germline V gene lookup returns CDR1 MNHEY and CDR2 SVGAGI. CDR3 sequence reads: CASRRAGVRETQYF. The CDR3 DNA reads as TGTGCCAGCAGGAGAGCGGGGGTTCGAGAGACCCAGTACTTC.

As regards this clonotype: The germline gene is not matched at one end of the junction; a read error may be the cause. The V call is TRBV27, the J call TRBJ1-1; the D is unclear. Germline V lookup: CDR1 MNHEY, CDR2 SMNVEV (reference sequence). The length of the CDR3 is 14 residues. The CDR3 nucleotides read TGTGCCAGCAGTCAGGCATCGTGGAACACTGTAGCTTTCTTT. Translation gives CASSQASWNTVAFF.

The chain couples TRBV12-3 or TRBV12-4 to TRBJ2-7; 7 nucleotides align to TRBD2. CDR3 length: 14 amino acids. V trimming: 3 bases; J trimming: 4 bases; junction bases outside the gene matches: 6. As DNA, the CDR3 is TGTGCCAGCAGTTTTGCGGGGGTAAGGTACGAGCAGTACTTC. The encoded protein is CASSFAGVRYEQYF.

This clonotype was seen repeatedly, ten times or more. This chain links TRBV11-2 with TRBJ2-7, with 13 bases fitting TRBD2. The CDR3 covers 15 residues. The germline V gene encodes CDR1 SGHAT and CDR2 FQNNGV. J was trimmed by 6 bases and V by 3 bases; bases with no gene match: 5. The chain's CDR3 is CASSFRTSGSGEQYF. CDR3 nucleotide sequence: TGTGCCAGCAGCTTCAGGACTAGCGGGAGTGGCGAGCAGTACTTC.

The V call is TRBV6-4, the J call TRBJ2-7, with 9 bases that match TRBD1. The CDR3 sequence is 16 residues long. CDR1 is MRHNA and CDR2 is SNTAGT in the germline V gene. V was pared by 2 bases and J by 0 bases, with 5 bases of the junction left unmatched. CDR3 nucleotide sequence: TGTGCCAGCAGTGACGGGACAGGGCGGAACTCCTACGAGCAGTACTTC. It yields the protein CASSDGTGRNSYEQYF.

Remarks on this clonotype: One end of the junction fails to match germline, which may point to a read error. J is TRBJ2-7 and V is TRBV7-9; 7 bases map to TRBD2. Germline loops: CDR1 SEHNR, CDR2 FQNEAQ (reference sequence). The CDR3 length is 15 residues. The CDR3 sequence is CASSGLAGGPYEQYF. CDR3 DNA: TGTGCCAGCAGCGGGTTAGCGGGCGGACCCTACGAGCAGTACTTT.

This chain's CDR3 is CASSLLQGGNIQYF. For the CDR3, the DNA is TGTGCCAGCAGCTTGTTACAGGGAGGTAACATTCAGTACTTC. This chain uses TRBV5-5 with TRBJ2-4; D is perhaps TRBD1 or TRBD2 (6 bases each). The CDR3 spans 14 residues. Germline V CDR1 and CDR2: SGHKS, YYEKEE (reference sequence). Between the trimmed V and J ends, which lost 1 base and 7 bases, there was a span of 12 bases.

The chain carries TRBV29-1 and TRBJ2-1, with TRBD2 identical over 10 bases. Germline lookup yields CDR1 SQVTM and CDR2 ANQGSEA. The CDR3 extends over 15 amino acids. The V and J ends lost 0 bases and 4 bases, in that order; junction bases with no gene match: 3. The CDR3 is CSVEEASGSYNEQFF. The CDR3 nucleotides are TGCAGCGTTGAAGAGGCTAGCGGGAGTTACAATGAGCAGTTCTTC.

In this sample, this clonotype turned up once. This chain connects TRBV12-3 or TRBV12-4 to TRBJ1-5, with D possibly TRBD1 on 5 matching bases. Trimming took off 3 bases at V and 4 bases at J, with 13 bases between the two ends. The CDR3 has 15 residues. The CDR3, as DNA: TGTGCCAGCAGTTTCTGGGGGTATGGGAATCAGCCCCAGCATTTT. Encoded protein: CASSFWGYGNQPQHF.

The table lists this clonotype with a few counts. The rearrangement uses TRBV6-5 and TRBJ1-2; 12 bases agree with TRBD1. Trimming removed 5 bases from V and 9 bases from J; junction bases left unmatched: 10. Germline V CDR1 and CDR2: MNHEY, SVGAGI. This CDR3 is 15 amino acids long. The CDR3 reads CASSPGQGARSSYTF. CDR3 sequence (DNA): TGTGCCAGCAGTCCGGGACAGGGGGCAAGGAGTAGCTACACCTTC.

J is TRBJ1-4 and V is TRBV5-1; 7 bases map to TRBD1. V lost 4 bases and J lost 7; bases outside the gene matches: 10. Germline CDR1 reads SGHRS; CDR2 reads YFSETQ. This CDR3 is built from 15 residues. The CDR3 protein is CASSPRTGAPEKLFF. For the CDR3, the DNA is TGCGCCAGCAGCCCGAGGACAGGCGCACCTGAAAAACTGTTTTTT.

This clonotype was found many times. The genes are TRBV5-1 and TRBJ2-1, with 10 bases aligning to TRBD1. The CDR3 length is 14 residues. Germline loops: CDR1 SGHRS, CDR2 YFSETQ. Trimming took 0 bases from V and 6 from J; bases not matched to a gene: 0. The CDR3 reads CASSLGTGGNEQFF. The CDR3 bases are TGCGCCAGCAGCTTGGGGACAGGGGGCAATGAGCAGTTCTTC. The variable domain in full, completed from reference TRBV5-1 and TRBJ2-1, reads KAGVTQTPRYLIKTRGQQVTLSCSPISGHRSVSWYQQTPGQGLQFLFEYFSETQRNKGNFPGRFSGRQFSNSRSEMNVSTLELGDSALYLCASSLGTGGNEQFFGPGTRLTVL.

This clonotype was observed a single time. The chain carries TRBV20-1 and TRBJ2-3; D is unresolved. The germline gives CDR1 DFQATT, CDR2 SNEGSKA (reference sequence). Trimming cost V 5 bases and J 2 bases, with 11 bases left between them. The CDR3 is 13 amino acids. For the CDR3, the DNA is TGCAGTGCTGGTATGGGTCCCACAGATACGCAGTATTTT. Translated, it gives CSAGMGPTDTQYF.

The sample holds a few counts of this clonotype. The J gene is TRBJ2-1, the V gene TRBV6-5; 7 nucleotides match TRBD2. The CDR3 covers 17 residues. The trim removed 0 bases at V and 5 bases at J, leaving 10 bases unmatched. Germline values: CDR1 MNHEY, CDR2 SVGAGI. The CDR3 spells CASSYSIGLAANNEQFF. The CDR3 DNA sequence: TGTGCCAGCAGTTACTCGATTGGGCTAGCGGCTAACAATGAGCAGTTCTTC.